Each of the 28 T cell receptor beta chains below was sequenced from the same sample in a study of regulatory T cells in long-lasting Graves disease. This sample's time point: persistent/refractory GD, antithyroid drugs over 5 years with positive TRAb. After RNA was extracted from PBMCs, the TCR library was made from it. Construction of the TCR beta libraries employed iRepertoire HTBI primers in conjunction with Arm-PCR of CDR3 regions. TCRdb redid the calling of the multiplex PCR reads with MiXCR, one entry per CDR3 protein. The table lists approximately 400,000 distinct CDR3 sequences, roughly 23% of them singletons, with 25% to 30% in the top ten. The input for sequencing was peripheral blood mononuclear cells (PBMCs), taken when the disease was refractory, from a patient treated with antithyroid drugs. These receptors all come from a woman aged 40 to 55 with Graves disease.

This rearrangement joins TRBV5-1 to TRBJ1-2, with D unresolved. CDR1 is SGHRS and CDR2 is YFSETQ in the germline V gene. The length of the CDR3 is 16 residues. Trimming shortened V by 0 bases and J by 0 bases, and 12 bases separated the two germline ends. This chain's CDR3 is CASSLDGRPSNYGYTF. As DNA, the CDR3 is TGCGCCAGCAGCTTGGACGGCAGACCCTCTAACTATGGCTACACCTTC.

This clonotype was seen repeatedly, ten times or more. This chain links TRBV20-1 with TRBJ1-5; D perhaps matches TRBD1 (5 bases). This CDR3 spans 15 amino acids. Germline V lookup: CDR1 DFQATT, CDR2 SNEGSKA (reference sequence). Trimming shortened V by 1 base and J by 3 bases, and 13 bases separated the two germline ends. The CDR3: CSARAGGAFNQPQHF. DNA for the CDR3: TGCAGTGCTAGAGCGGGAGGGGCATTCAATCAGCCCCAGCATTTT.

The sample holds a few counts of this clonotype. V and J are TRBV15 and TRBJ1-1; D not resolved. Looked up from germline, CDR1 is LNHNV and CDR2 is YYDKDF (reference sequence). Between the trimmed V and J ends, which lost 0 bases and 1 base, there was a span of 6 bases. The CDR3 consists of 14 residues. CDR3 residues: CATSRDLENTEAFF. The CDR3 nucleotides read TGTGCCACCAGCAGAGATCTGGAGAACACTGAAGCTTTCTTT.

The V gene is TRBV2, the J gene TRBJ2-1, with D possibly matching TRBD2 (5 bases). V lost 9 bases and J lost 0, with 12 bases in between. CDR3 length equals 14 residues. The germline V gene has CDR1 SNHLY and CDR2 FYNNEI. The CDR3 reads CASRPGSSYNEQFF. The CDR3 DNA reads as TGTGCCAGTCGGCCGGGAAGCTCCTACAATGAGCAGTTCTTC. The full variable domain, its missing parts supplied by reference TRBV2 and TRBJ2-1, is EPEVTQTPSHQVTQMGQEVILRCVPISNHLYFYWYRQILGQKVEFLVSFYNNEISEKSEIFDDQFSVERPDGSNFTLKIRSTKLEDSAMYFCASRPGSSYNEQFFGPGTRLTVL.

This clonotype was found a few times. Possible read error: a much larger clone is one base away. The V call is TRBV12-3 or TRBV12-4, the J call TRBJ2-7; 8 bases fit TRBD1. The CDR3 runs 12 residues. The CDR3 DNA reads TGTGCCAGCAGTCGGACAGGGACCGAGCTGTACTTC. It yields the protein CASSRTGTELYF.

A note on this clonotype: Germline is not matched at one junction end, which may reflect a read error. The gene calls are TRBV2 and TRBJ2-7; 9 bases match TRBD1. CDR1 is SNHLY, CDR2 FYNNEI, per germline. The CDR3 contains 16 residues. In nucleotides, the CDR3 is TGCGCCAGCAGCCAAGACCGGGACAGGGTCAACTACGAGCAGTACTTC. It is translated as CASSQDRDRVNYEQYF.

This clonotype was counted a few times. The chain couples TRBV7-2 to TRBJ2-5; D may match TRBD1 or TRBD2 (5 bases each). CDR3 length equals 15 residues. Germline values: CDR1 SGHTA, CDR2 FQGNSA. Trimming cost V 4 bases and J 2 bases, with 14 bases left between them. This chain's CDR3 is CASSSRWGNQETQYF. CDR3 in DNA: TGTGCCAGCAGCTCCCGGTGGGGGAATCAAGAGACCCAGTACTTC. Combining the CDR3 with reference TRBV7-2 and TRBJ2-5 gives the whole variable domain GAGVSQSPSNKVTEKGKDVELRCDPISGHTALYWYRQSLGQGLEFLIYFQGNSAPDKSGLPSDRFSAERTGGSVSTLTIQRTQQEDSAVYLCASSSRWGNQETQYFGPGTRLLVL.

The table lists this clonotype with a few counts. V gene TRBV5-8 combines with J gene TRBJ2-5, with TRBD2 matching over 9 bases. V lost 3 bases and J lost 4; bases outside the gene matches: 7. The germline gives CDR1 SGHTS, CDR2 YDEGEE. CDR3 length equals 15 residues. The CDR3 loop reads CASSSWREGRETQYF. For the CDR3, the DNA is TGTGCCAGCAGCTCGTGGCGGGAGGGCAGAGAGACCCAGTACTTC.

This clonotype came up a few times. V gene TRBV27 combines with J gene TRBJ1-5; 8 bases are a match to TRBD1. Unmatched junction bases numbered 12, after V lost 5 bases and J lost 3 bases. The germline V gene encodes CDR1 MNHEY and CDR2 SMNVEV (reference sequence). This CDR3 spans 17 amino acids. CDR3 sequence (DNA): TGTGCCAGCAGTCCCCTACCCGGGACAGGAAACAATCAGCCCCAGCATTTT. It is translated as CASSPLPGTGNNQPQHF.

This clonotype has at least ten counts. The chain couples TRBV7-3 to TRBJ2-7; D unclear. The CDR3 totals 15 residues. V lost 5 bases, J lost 5 bases, and 19 bases lay in between. Germline V gene lookup returns CDR1 SGHTA and CDR2 FQGTGA. CDR3 sequence (DNA): TGTGCCAGCAGCGCCGGAACCGGACCCGCGGACGAGCAGTACTTC. The encoded protein is CASSAGTGPADEQYF.

Note on this clonotype: Possible read error: a much larger clone is one base away. The chain couples TRBV11-2 to TRBJ2-7; weak D call: TRBD1 (6 bases). This CDR3 region has 14 residues. The V gene lost 7 bases and the J gene lost 3 bases, with 16 bases spanning the gap. CDR1 and CDR2 (germline): SGHAT, FQNNGV. CDR3 nucleotides: TGTGCCAGCACGGGCTGGGGGCAGCTCTACGAGCAGTACTTC. This gives the protein CASTGWGQLYEQYF.

With regard to this clonotype: Being one base from a much bigger clone, this may be a read error. This rearrangement joins TRBV13 to TRBJ2-7; D may be TRBD1 (6 bases). V was cut by 7 bases and J by 3 bases, with 16 bases left in between. The CDR3 is 14 amino acids. The germline CDR1 and CDR2 sequences are PRHDT and FYEKMQ (reference sequence). CDR3 region: CASKVSEGHYEQYF. The DNA of the CDR3 is TGTGCCAGCAAGGTGAGCGAGGGACACTACGAGCAGTACTTC. Full variable domain (outside the CDR3, taken from reference TRBV13 and TRBJ2-7): AAGVIQSPRHLIKEKRETATLKCYPIPRHDTVYWYQQGPGQDPQFLISFYEKMQSDKGSIPDRFSAQQFSDYHSELNMSSLELGDSALYFCASKVSEGHYEQYFGPGTRLTVT.

V usage is TRBV5-4 and J usage is TRBJ2-7; 12 bases map to TRBD2. The ends lost 4 bases at V and 5 bases at J; junction bases unmatched: 13. Germline V gene sequence: CDR1 SGHNT, CDR2 YYREEE (reference sequence). The CDR3 is 17 residues long. CDR3 nucleotides: TGTGCCAGCAGCCCCGGGAAACTAGCGGGAGGCATGAACGAGCAGTACTTC. Protein product: CASSPGKLAGGMNEQYF. The full variable domain, rest sourced from reference TRBV5-4 and TRBJ2-7, is ETGVTQSPTHLIKTRGQQVTLRCSSQSGHNTVSWYQQALGQGPQFIFQYYREEENGRGNFPPRFSGLQFPNYSSELNVNALELDDSALYLCASSPGKLAGGMNEQYFGPGTRLTVT.

CDR3 bases: TGTGCCAGCAGTTACTCGCCCACCGGGGCCTATGGCTACACCTTC. Amino acid sequence: CASSYSPTGAYGYTF. The rearrangement uses TRBV6-6 and TRBJ1-2, with a weak D call TRBD1 (5 bases). The CDR3 is 15 residues long. V was clipped by 0 bases and J by 4 bases, with 12 bases between them. Germline CDR1 is MNHNY and CDR2 is SVGAGI (reference sequence).

In this sample, this clonotype turned up many times. The chain combines TRBV15 with TRBJ1-1, with D unclear. CDR3 length equals 19 residues. Germline CDR1 is LNHNV and CDR2 is YYDKDF (reference sequence). The V end was cut by 0 bases, the J end by 1 base, with 21 bases between. The CDR3 spells CATSRDRTVRHRANTEAFF. The DNA of the CDR3 is TGTGCCACCAGCAGAGATCGAACAGTGAGGCATCGGGCGAACACTGAAGCTTTCTTT.

The genes are TRBV13 and TRBJ2-4; 12 bases line up with TRBD2. This CDR3 is 23 amino acids long. With V trimmed by 5 bases and J by 3 bases, 26 bases remained unmatched. Germline V gives CDR1 PRHDT, CDR2 FYEKMQ (reference sequence). CDR3 loop: CASSNRSGVTSGSPLYLKNIQYF. CDR3 coding DNA: TGTGCCAGCAGCAACCGGAGTGGTGTGACTAGCGGGAGCCCACTCTACCTCAAAAACATTCAGTACTTC.

CDR3: CASRGTSGSSQETQYF. The CDR3 DNA sequence: TGTGCCAGCCGCGGGACTAGCGGGAGTTCACAAGAGACCCAGTACTTC. This chain uses TRBV10-3 with TRBJ2-5; 14 bases line up with TRBD2. The CDR3 is 16 residues long. Germline V gene sequence: CDR1 ENHRY, CDR2 SYGVKD. V trimming: 10 bases; J trimming: 2 bases; junction bases outside the gene matches: 9.

This clonotype was seen more than once but under ten times. This sequence joins TRBV6-1 and TRBJ2-2, with 9 bases that match TRBD1. J gave up 5 bases and V 5 bases, and 6 bases lay outside the gene matches. Germline CDR1 MNHNS, CDR2 SASEGT. The CDR3 runs 15 residues. The CDR3 protein is CASSQHRGLTGELFF. CDR3 in DNA: TGTGCCAGCAGTCAGCACAGGGGGCTAACCGGGGAGCTGTTTTTT.

This chain joins TRBV6-2 or TRBV6-3 and TRBJ2-3, with no clear D. The CDR3 has 13 residues. Trimming left V 5 bases short and J 1 base short, with 7 bases between. The germline CDR1 and CDR2 sequences are MNHEY and SVGEGT. CDR3 loop: CASSDVRTDTQYF. The CDR3 DNA sequence: TGTGCCAGCAGTGATGTGCGCACAGATACGCAGTATTTT.

In this sample, this clonotype turned up many times. The gene calls are TRBV2 and TRBJ1-6; 11 bases are shared with TRBD1. Germline CDR1 SNHLY, CDR2 FYNNEI. V shed 7 bases, J shed 9 bases, and the junction held 8 bases outside the gene matches. The CDR3 loop spans 15 amino acids. For the CDR3, the DNA is TGTGCCAGCATTCTTCGGACAGGGGGCGGTTCACCCCTCCACTTT. Protein: CASILRTGGGSPLHF. The complete variable domain, with remaining parts taken from reference TRBV2 and TRBJ1-6, reads EPEVTQTPSHQVTQMGQEVILRCVPISNHLYFYWYRQILGQKVEFLVSFYNNEISEKSEIFDDQFSVERPDGSNFTLKIRSTKLEDSAMYFCASILRTGGGSPLHFGNGTRLTVT.

This clonotype turned up a few times. An end of the junction does not agree with germline; a read error may underlie this. The chain joins TRBV4-2 to TRBJ2-7; the D is unclear. This CDR3 comprises 15 residues. The germline CDR1 and CDR2 sequences are LGHNA and YNFKEQ. CDR3 sequence: CASSQDSGSSYEQYF. The CDR3, as DNA: TGCGCCAGCAGCCAAGATTCTGGAAGCTCCTACGAGCAGTACTTC.

This clonotype was recorded at least ten times. This chain uses TRBV11-2 with TRBJ2-7; D gene ambiguous. Germline assignment: CDR1 SGHAT and CDR2 FQNNGV. V was pared by 0 bases and J by 4 bases, with 7 bases between. This CDR3 is 13 amino acids long. CDR3 nucleotide sequence: TGTGCCAGCAGCTTAGATCTAGGATACGAGCAGTACTTC. This translates into CASSLDLGYEQYF.

The table lists this clonotype with many counts. The genes are TRBV2 and TRBJ1-5; 11 nucleotides align to TRBD1. The V gene end was trimmed by 7 bases and the J gene end by 6 bases; junction bases not matched to a gene: 5. The CDR3 has 14 residues. The germline gives CDR1 SNHLY, CDR2 FYNNEI. The CDR3 region has the DNA TGTGCCAGCATCGGACAGGGGGCAGGTCAGCCCCAGCATTTT. It yields the protein CASIGQGAGQPQHF.

With regard to this clonotype: No conserved phenylalanine or tryptophan is present at the end of the CDR3, so a read error is the likely explanation. The chain has TRBV20-1 and TRBJ1-5, with a weak D call TRBD1 (6 bases). Germline loops: CDR1 DFQATT, CDR2 SNEGSKA (reference sequence). V gave up 6 bases and J gave up 1 base, with 16 bases separating them. This CDR3 has 15 amino acids. The CDR3 region has the DNA TGCAGTGCGAGACAGGAGGCGTTGAGCAATCAGCCCCAGCATCTT. Protein sequence: CSARQEALSNQPQHL.

This clonotype was found many times. The chain has TRBV20-1 and TRBJ2-7; TRBD2 matches 8 bases. The germline CDR1 and CDR2 sequences are DFQATT and SNEGSKA (reference sequence). The CDR3 has 14 residues. The V gene end was trimmed by 1 base and the J gene end by 5 bases; junction bases not matched to a gene: 7. CDR3 loop: CSARVVTSDHEQYF. The CDR3 region has the DNA TGCAGTGCTAGAGTTGTGACTAGCGACCACGAGCAGTACTTC.

This clonotype was seen a few times. This chain uses TRBV2 with TRBJ1-2; D is unclear. Per the germline V gene, CDR1 is SNHLY and CDR2 is FYNNEI. V shed 9 bases and J shed 4 bases, with 12 bases lying between them. There are 12 residues in the CDR3. CDR3 sequence reads: CASPFAGYGYTF. CDR3 coding DNA: TGTGCCAGTCCCTTTGCCGGCTATGGCTACACCTTC. Complete variable domain (other parts from reference TRBV2 and TRBJ1-2): EPEVTQTPSHQVTQMGQEVILRCVPISNHLYFYWYRQILGQKVEFLVSFYNNEISEKSEIFDDQFSVERPDGSNFTLKIRSTKLEDSAMYFCASPFAGYGYTFGSGTRLTVV.

The rearrangement uses TRBV5-1 and TRBJ1-1, with 8 bases fitting TRBD1. This CDR3 comprises 15 residues. V was clipped by 0 bases and J by 1 base; unmatched bases: 2. The V gene's germline CDR1 is SGHRS and CDR2 YFSETQ. The CDR3 region has the DNA TGCGCCAGCAGCTTGGGGGACAGGTCGAACACTGAAGCTTTCTTT. This sequence encodes CASSLGDRSNTEAFF.

This clonotype showed up many times. CDR3 nucleotides: TGTGCCAGCAGCTTAGCAACAATTCTACAGGGGAAGGCTGGGGCCAACGTCCTGACTTTC. This gives the protein CASSLATILQGKAGANVLTF. This chain connects TRBV11-2 to TRBJ2-6; TRBD1 agrees at 7 bases. The V segment lost 1 base and the J segment 2 bases; nucleotides outside the gene matches: 14. The CDR3 has 20 amino acids. Germline V CDR1 and CDR2: SGHAT, FQNNGV.